This TCR beta chain was captured in a study of cytomegalovirus exposure and HLA in healthy donors. Findings of the study overall: Information on immune exposure was restricted to one variable (CMV serostatus). In a later analysis, HLA-associated TCR beta chains were more clonally expanded than equally common others. Confirmation was obtained in vitro that a few CMV-associated chains are specific for CMV antigens.

Worth noting for this clone: What it binds is not known.

Germline assignment: CDR1 SQVTM and CDR2 ANQGSEA. The CDR3 consists of 15 residues. The trim removed 6 bases at V and 2 bases at J, leaving 7 bases unmatched. The PCR was carried out with 60 Vbeta primers and 13 Jbeta primers. In the authors' methods: Counted up in a later analysis, unique TCR beta chains came to some 80 million, with around 12 million shared. The data were produced by immunoSEQ multiplex PCR, yet TCRdb's version contains in-frame clones alone and is incomplete. V and J calls and clone size are given by that table; D and trimming were obtained from the DNA. The sample includes 200,000 to 250,000 clones, 70% to 85% of them seen just once.

The chain combines TRBV29-1 with TRBJ2-6, with 7 bases matching TRBD1. Sequencing was performed on PBMCs. The source of this sequence is a woman between 35 and 50 years old in good health and CMV-seronegative. The CDR3: CSVRDSPPGANVLTF. In DNA form, the CDR3 reads TGCAGCGTAAGGGACAGTCCTCCTGGGGCCAACGTCCTGACTTTC.